Listed here are 18 T cell receptor beta chains from one sample, sequenced in a study of long-term antiretroviral therapy in people with HIV. Run at survey level, the immunoSEQ assay was version v3.0. Assay used: immunoSEQ multiplex PCR; TCRdb lists only in-frame clones, some missing. This sample has roughly 9,000 clones, with 60% to 80% found just once. The source was unsorted PBMCs, collected 0.4 years before starting antiretroviral therapy. Every receptor here comes from a young man with HIV.

The gene calls are TRBV4-3 and TRBJ1-6; TRBD1 aligns across 7 bases. Germline trimming cut 1 base from V and 7 bases from J; bases unmatched to any gene: 7. There are 16 residues in the CDR3. Germline values: CDR1 LGHNA, CDR2 YSLEER. CDR3: CASSQGRDSRNSPLHF. The DNA for the CDR3 is TGCGCCAGCAGCCAAGGCCGGGACAGCAGGAATTCACCCCTCCACTTT.

This sequence joins TRBV28 and TRBJ2-7; TRBD2 aligns across 9 bases. The CDR3 sequence is 16 residues long. V dropped 2 bases and J dropped 0; count of bases not matched to a gene: 5. The germline V gene has CDR1 MDHEN and CDR2 SYDVKM. The CDR3 DNA sequence: TGTGCCAGCAGTTTAGTAGGTAGCGGGGGCTCCTACGAGCAGTACTTC. It yields the protein CASSLVGSGGSYEQYF. Full variable domain (missing parts from reference TRBV28 and TRBJ2-7): DVKVTQSSRYLVKRTGEKVFLECVQDMDHENMFWYRQDPGLGLRLIYFSYDVKMKEKGDIPEGYSVSREKKERFSLILESASTNQTSMYLCASSLVGSGGSYEQYFGPGTRLTVT.

The chain couples TRBV6-6 to TRBJ1-3; a weak D match, TRBD1 (5 bases). The CDR3 contains 15 residues. V lost 2 bases and J lost 2, with 10 bases in between. Germline CDR1 is MNHNY and CDR2 is SVGAGI (reference sequence). CDR3 loop: CASSYGALPGNTIYF. Here the CDR3 DNA reads TGTGCCAGCAGTTACGGGGCTCTCCCTGGAAACACCATATATTTT.

The chain combines TRBV9 with TRBJ1-2; the D gene is possibly TRBD1 (6 bases). This CDR3 is 14 amino acids long. Trimming took off 0 bases at V and 7 bases at J, with 13 bases between the two ends. Per germline, CDR1 SGDLS and CDR2 YYNGEE. CDR3 in DNA: TGTGCCAGCAGCGTAGCGCAGGGGCGGGGTGGCTACACCTTC. It translates to CASSVAQGRGGYTF.

The chain has TRBV28 and TRBJ1-5; a possible D gene is TRBD1 (6 bases). Germline values: CDR1 MDHEN, CDR2 SYDVKM. Deletions cut 3 bases from V and 2 bases from J, with 11 bases between. The CDR3 sequence is 15 residues long. DNA for the CDR3: TGTGCCAGCAGTTTCTACAGGGTTGGCAATCAGCCCCAGCATTTT. Protein sequence: CASSFYRVGNQPQHF.

The chain couples TRBV5-6 to TRBJ2-7; D is ambiguous. Germline V gene lookup returns CDR1 SGHDT and CDR2 YYEEEE. V was pared by 2 bases and J by 3 bases, with 9 bases between. This CDR3 region has 13 residues. The CDR3 loop reads CASSLQSNYEQYF. The CDR3 DNA sequence: TGTGCCAGCAGCTTACAGAGCAACTACGAGCAGTACTTC.

This chain uses TRBV28 with TRBJ2-7; the D is unclear. Trimming removed 5 bases from V and 3 bases from J, with 8 bases in between. Germline V gene sequence: CDR1 MDHEN, CDR2 SYDVKM. The CDR3 consists of 12 residues. CDR3 DNA sequence: TGTGCCAGCAGTCGAAGGGTCTACGAGCAGTACTTC. This codes for CASSRRVYEQYF.

The rearrangement links TRBV5-6 to TRBJ1-3; D remains unclear. Trimming removed 0 bases from V and 4 bases from J, with 14 bases in between. CDR1 is SGHDT, CDR2 YYEEEE, per germline. CDR3 length: 16 amino acids. The CDR3 loop reads CASSLGNRRRGNTIYF. The CDR3 coding sequence is TGTGCCAGCAGCTTGGGGAACCGCCGTCGGGGAAACACCATATATTTT.

The genes are TRBV6-1 and TRBJ2-7, with TRBD2 identical over 7 bases. Per germline, CDR1 MNHNS and CDR2 SASEGT. The junction had 5 bases not matched to a gene; V was cut back by 2 bases and J by 1 base. CDR3 length: 15 residues. CDR3 in amino acids: CASSEWGGGSYEQYF. The CDR3 coding sequence is TGTGCCAGCAGTGAATGGGGCGGGGGTTCCTACGAGCAGTACTTC.

This clone has more than one count but fewer than ten. The V gene is TRBV2, the J gene TRBJ1-1, with D possibly matching TRBD1 (5 bases). V was trimmed by 0 bases and J by 4 bases, leaving 15 bases between them. CDR1 is SNHLY, CDR2 FYNNEI, per germline. CDR3 size: 16 residues. The CDR3 protein is CASSEALRGTGTEAFF. The CDR3 region has the DNA TGTGCCAGCAGTGAAGCGCTTCGGGGTACAGGCACTGAAGCTTTCTTT.

This clone was detected once. The V gene is TRBV5-1, the J gene TRBJ1-5; weak D call: TRBD1 (6 bases). In germline, CDR1 is SGHRS, CDR2 YFSETQ. The CDR3 spans 13 residues. The ends were cut back, 4 bases at V and 4 bases at J, with 9 bases in the middle. The CDR3, as DNA: TGCGCCAGCAGCAGGGACACGAATCAGCCCCAGCATTTT. Its translation: CASSRDTNQPQHF.

A remark on this clone: Since no conserved phenylalanine or tryptophan closes the CDR3, a read error is the likely cause. The DNA is left out, because the CDR3 cannot be placed on it with certainty; the CDR3 is given as TCRdb lists it. The chain is built from TRBV28 and TRBJ2-7; the DNA was not compared with TRBD2, the D call given in the table. The CDR3 has 12 amino acids, counting both end residues. CDR1 and CDR2 from the germline V gene are MDHEN and SYDVKM. CDR3 residues: CASSLCEIANPL.

This clone was seen a handful of times. The CDR3 reads CASSDRGPGSPLHF. The CDR3 nucleotides are TGCGCCAGCAGTGACAGGGGACCTGGATCACCCCTCCACTTT. This chain uses TRBV10-2 with TRBJ1-6, with a tentative D call TRBD1 (6 bases). Germline CDR1 and CDR2: WSHSY and SAAADI. This CDR3 has 14 amino acids. The germline V and J ends were trimmed by 3 bases and 10 bases, with 13 bases remaining between them.

The count of this clone is one. This rearrangement joins TRBV6-1 to TRBJ1-4, with D possibly TRBD1 on 6 matching bases. The CDR3 totals 14 residues. Per the germline V gene, CDR1 is MNHNS and CDR2 is SASEGT. V shed 0 bases and J shed 11 bases, with 13 bases lying between them. The CDR3 DNA reads TGTGCCAGCAGTGAAGCAGGGGGAAGGGACAAACTGTTTTTT. Protein sequence: CASSEAGGRDKLFF.

This chain uses TRBV21-1 with TRBJ2-3; the table gives TRBD1 as D, unverified against the DNA. TRBV21-1 has pseudogene status. The CDR3 extends over 17 amino acids. The CDR3 reads CASSKKVAGTGVSTQYF. The CDR3 nucleotides read TGTGCCAGCAGCAAAAAGGTAGCCGGGACAGGGGTGAGTACGCAGTATTTT.

J is TRBJ2-1 and V is TRBV28; 9 nucleotides line up with TRBD2. In germline, CDR1 is MDHEN, CDR2 SYDVKM. The CDR3 is made up of 15 amino acids. Losses at the gene ends were 5 bases for V and 3 bases for J; bases not matched to a gene: 5. CDR3 protein: CASSPLAGFYNEQFF. The CDR3 DNA sequence: TGTGCCAGCAGTCCGCTAGCGGGATTCTACAATGAGCAGTTCTTC.

V usage is TRBV5-6 and J usage is TRBJ1-2; possible D gene TRBD1, 5 bases. The CDR3 has 17 amino acids. Trimming cost V 0 bases and J 1 base, with 16 bases left between them. Germline CDR1 reads SGHDT; CDR2 reads YYEEEE. The chain's CDR3 is CASSLGGREIINYGYTF. The CDR3 coding sequence is TGTGCCAGCAGCTTGGGGGGCAGGGAAATTATTAACTATGGCTACACCTTC.

The rearrangement joins TRBV30 to TRBJ2-7, with D unresolved. The CDR3 loop spans 12 amino acids. V was clipped by 2 bases and J by 6 bases, with 11 bases between them. Looked up from germline, CDR1 is GTSNPN and CDR2 is SVGIG (reference sequence). Here the CDR3 DNA reads TGTGCCTGGAGTCCCCAGGCTGGCGAGCAGTACTTC. Translated, it gives CAWSPQAGEQYF.